This T cell receptor beta chain was sequenced during a study of blood T cell repertoires in COVID-19. As for the study in general: Specimens from acute and convalescent COVID-19 originated in the United States, Italy and Spain. PBMCs, B-cell-depleted T cells, or T cells were the source of the cDNA or gDNA that made up the material.

Germline CDR1 reads MNHNY; CDR2 reads SVGAGI (reference sequence). Trimming at V came to 0 bases and at J to 0 bases, leaving 2 bases not matched to a gene. The CDR3 length is 16 residues. Original methodology: For nucleated cells, counts were estimated from reference gene primer amplification. The data were produced by immunoSEQ multiplex PCR, yet TCRdb's version contains in-frame clones alone and is incomplete. Clone size and V and J calls were adopted from that table, with D and trimming inferred from the DNA. The sample lists about 110,000 clones; 76% were seen once. The chain links TRBV6-6 to TRBJ1-1, with 9 nucleotides matching TRBD1. The TCR comes from a woman older than 75 with acute or convalescent COVID-19. The sequencing input was peripheral blood. This CDR3 is CASSYSGTGLNTEAFF. DNA of the CDR3: TGTGCCAGCAGTTACTCGGGGACAGGGCTGAACACTGAAGCTTTCTTT.